What follows are 20 T cell receptor beta chains derived from one specimen sequenced in a study of blood T cell repertoires in COVID-19. The table came from immunoSEQ multiplex PCR; TCRdb's copy has only in-frame clones and leaves some out. Of about 36,000 clones detected, over 60% appear once; the ten largest clones hold roughly 2%. Sequenced: peripheral blood. These receptors were taken from a man aged 60 to 75 with active COVID-19.

The chain links TRBV6-5 to TRBJ1-6; 7 bases line up with TRBD1. CDR1 is MNHEY, CDR2 SVGAGI, per germline. The CDR3 is 15 amino acids. V trimming: 0 bases; J trimming: 7 bases; junction bases outside the gene matches: 3. The DNA for the CDR3 is TGTGCCAGCAGTTACTCGACAGGGAGCAATTCACCCCTCCACTTT. Encoded protein: CASSYSTGSNSPLHF.

This chain uses TRBV7-9 with TRBJ1-1, with D possibly matching TRBD1 (5 bases). The CDR3 totals 12 residues. The germline CDR1 and CDR2 sequences are SEHNR and FQNEAQ (reference sequence). V was pared by 6 bases and J by 6 bases, with 11 bases between. The CDR3 nucleotides read TGTGCCAGCAGGCCGGTGGGGCCTGAAGCTTTCTTT. This sequence encodes CASRPVGPEAFF. The full variable domain, in which reference TRBV7-9 and TRBJ1-1 provide the parts outside the CDR3, is DTGVSQNPRHKITKRGQNVTFRCDPISEHNRLYWYRQTLGQGPEFLTYFQNEAQLEKSRLLSDRFSAERPKGSFSTLEIQRTEQGDSAMYLCASRPVGPEAFFGQGTRLTVV.

V gene TRBV3-1 (or the pseudogene TRBV3-2) combines with J gene TRBJ2-7; 11 positions agree with TRBD2. Losses at the gene ends were 3 bases for V and 7 bases for J; bases not matched to a gene: 11. Germline V gene sequence: CDR1 LGHDT, CDR2 YNNKEL (reference sequence). This CDR3 has 16 residues. This CDR3 reads CASSHGGLAGAREQYF. The CDR3, as DNA: TGTGCCAGCAGCCACGGAGGACTAGCGGGCGCTCGTGAGCAGTACTTC.

The chain employs TRBV18 and TRBJ2-3; the D gene is possibly TRBD1 (6 bases). The CDR3 is 16 amino acids. CDR1 and CDR2 (germline): KGHSH, LQKENI. Trimming stripped 4 bases from V and 5 bases from J, with 19 bases between. The CDR3 sequence: CASSLNPARGGDTQYF. The CDR3 nucleotides are TGTGCCAGCTCACTAAACCCGGCTAGAGGGGGAGATACGCAGTATTTT.

The gene calls are TRBV6-2 or TRBV6-3 and TRBJ2-1; D perhaps matches TRBD2 (6 bases). V dropped 1 base and J dropped 1 base, with 8 bases sitting between them. The germline V gene has CDR1 MNHEY and CDR2 SVGEGT. This CDR3 is 15 amino acids long. CDR3 in DNA: TGTGCCAGCAGTTACTGGGGAGGATCCTACAATGAGCAGTTCTTC. Its protein is CASSYWGGSYNEQFF.

This clone was seen a handful of times. The chain recombines TRBV6-6 with TRBJ1-2; 11 positions agree with TRBD1. Germline V lookup: CDR1 MNHNY, CDR2 SVGAGI (reference sequence). The CDR3 is made up of 15 amino acids. V dropped 6 bases and J dropped 8; count of bases not matched to a gene: 11. The CDR3 loop reads CASSNDPRTGGGYTF. For the CDR3, the DNA is TGTGCCAGCAGCAATGACCCTCGGACAGGGGGCGGCTACACCTTC.

The chain uses TRBV6-5 and TRBJ1-5; D unclear. V lost 6 bases, J lost 1 base, and 13 bases lay in between. Germline V gives CDR1 MNHEY, CDR2 SVGAGI. This CDR3 spans 15 amino acids. The CDR3 region is CASSPERRSNQPQHF. The CDR3 DNA sequence: TGTGCCAGCAGCCCAGAGCGGCGGAGCAATCAGCCCCAGCATTTT.

The chain couples TRBV7-3 to TRBJ2-1; TRBD1 is a possible D gene (5 bases). CDR3 length: 14 residues. V was clipped by 5 bases and J by 3 bases, with 11 bases between them. Germline CDR1 reads SGHTA; CDR2 reads FQGTGA. The CDR3 DNA reads as TGTGCCAGCAGCCTCCAGGGTAACTACAATGAGCAGTTCTTC. Protein product: CASSLQGNYNEQFF.

The genes are TRBV7-2 and TRBJ1-5; D remains unclear. The V and J ends lost 5 bases and 3 bases respectively, with 11 bases between them. The CDR3 runs to 14 residues. The germline gives CDR1 SGHTA, CDR2 FQGNSA. The CDR3 reads CASSPRGYNQPQHF. CDR3 in DNA: TGTGCCAGCAGCCCCCGGGGATACAATCAGCCCCAGCATTTT.

This sequence joins TRBV6-5 and TRBJ2-5; 7 bases line up with TRBD1. V gave up 6 bases and J gave up 3 bases; unmatched junction bases: 4. The V gene's germline CDR1 is MNHEY and CDR2 SVGAGI. The CDR3 is 13 residues long. The CDR3 loop reads CASSGQAKETQYF. The CDR3, as DNA: TGTGCCAGCAGCGGACAGGCAAAAGAGACCCAGTACTTC.

The chain joins TRBV7-2 to TRBJ2-7; D is perhaps TRBD1 (6 bases). The germline CDR1 and CDR2 sequences are SGHTA and FQGNSA. V lost 5 bases, J lost 4 bases, and 15 bases lay in between. The length of the CDR3 is 14 residues. Here the CDR3 DNA reads TGTGCCAGCAGCACCAACAGGGAGACTTACGAGCAGTACTTC. It encodes CASSTNRETYEQYF.

The J gene is TRBJ2-7, the V gene TRBV7-2; 7 bases align to TRBD1. Trimming removed 4 bases from V and 2 bases from J; junction bases left unmatched: 5. Looked up from germline, CDR1 is SGHTA and CDR2 is FQGNSA. The CDR3 extends over 14 amino acids. For the CDR3, the DNA is TGTGCCAGCAGCTCAGCCGGGACAGCCTACGAGCAGTACTTC. This encodes CASSSAGTAYEQYF.

The CDR3 protein is CASTTGSQSPNEQFF. CDR3 DNA sequence: TGCGCCAGCACCACCGGGTCCCAAAGCCCCAATGAGCAGTTCTTC. The chain carries TRBV5-1 and TRBJ2-1; D remains ambiguous. The germline V gene has CDR1 SGHRS and CDR2 YFSETQ. CDR3 length equals 15 residues. Deletions cut 6 bases from V and 6 bases from J, with 19 bases between.

The V gene is TRBV9, the J gene TRBJ2-2, with TRBD2 matching 12 bases. V shed 5 bases, J shed 0 bases, and the junction held 8 bases outside the gene matches. The CDR3 loop spans 18 amino acids. Germline V gives CDR1 SGDLS, CDR2 YYNGEE. The CDR3 region has the DNA TGTGCCAGCAGGACCCTATCTAGCGGGGGGGCGAACACCGGGGAGCTGTTTTTT. Encoded protein: CASRTLSSGGANTGELFF.

This rearrangement joins TRBV5-4 to TRBJ1-4, with TRBD1 matching over 9 bases. Germline loops: CDR1 SGHNT, CDR2 YYREEE (reference sequence). Trimming at V came to 1 base and at J to 2 bases, leaving 3 bases not matched to a gene. The CDR3 extends over 16 amino acids. In DNA, the CDR3 is TGTGCCAGCAGCTTGACAGGGGGCGCGACTAATGAAAAACTGTTTTTT. Encoded protein: CASSLTGGATNEKLFF.

The chain couples TRBV28 to TRBJ2-7, with TRBD2 as a possible D gene (5 bases). V gave up 2 bases and J gave up 3 bases, with 14 bases separating them. In germline, CDR1 is MDHEN, CDR2 SYDVKM. This CDR3 is 15 amino acids long. In DNA, the CDR3 is TGTGCCAGCAGTTTACGCAGAGGGCCAGGCTACGAGCAGTACTTC. Its translation: CASSLRRGPGYEQYF. The complete variable domain, with remaining parts taken from reference TRBV28 and TRBJ2-7, reads DVKVTQSSRYLVKRTGEKVFLECVQDMDHENMFWYRQDPGLGLRLIYFSYDVKMKEKGDIPEGYSVSREKKERFSLILESASTNQTSMYLCASSLRRGPGYEQYFGPGTRLTVT.

V gene TRBV15 combines with J gene TRBJ1-1; D may be TRBD1 (5 bases). V was cut by 5 bases and J by 5 bases, with 21 bases left in between. The CDR3 has 16 amino acids. Germline V gene sequence: CDR1 LNHNV, CDR2 YYDKDF (reference sequence). The CDR3 bases are TGTGCCACCAGCCTCCCCAATGCGGGGGGAGGAACTGAAGCTTTCTTT. The encoded protein is CATSLPNAGGGTEAFF.

The V call is TRBV28, the J call TRBJ1-5; D might be TRBD1 (5 bases). V was cut by 6 bases and J by 2 bases, with 11 bases left in between. This CDR3 spans 14 amino acids. In germline, CDR1 is MDHEN, CDR2 SYDVKM. CDR3 coding DNA: TGTGCCAGCAGGGCAGGGAAAGGCAATCAGCCCCAGCATTTT. This encodes CASRAGKGNQPQHF.

The genes are TRBV19 and TRBJ1-2, with 10 bases that match TRBD1. Per the germline V gene, CDR1 is LNHDA and CDR2 is SQIVND (reference sequence). This CDR3 region has 14 residues. V lost 8 bases and J lost 5; bases outside the gene matches: 8. As DNA, the CDR3 is TGTGCCAGTGCTCCCGGGACAGGGGAATATGGCTACACCTTC. It yields the protein CASAPGTGEYGYTF.

The chain has TRBV7-2 and TRBJ2-5, with D maybe TRBD2 (6 bases). V was cut by 1 base and J by 5 bases, with 11 bases left in between. There are 14 residues in the CDR3. Germline V gives CDR1 SGHTA, CDR2 FQGNSA. As DNA, the CDR3 is TGTGCCAGCAGCTTAGAGGCTGGGAGGGAGACCCAGTACTTC. It encodes CASSLEAGRETQYF. The variable domain in full, completed from reference TRBV7-2 and TRBJ2-5, reads GAGVSQSPSNKVTEKGKDVELRCDPISGHTALYWYRQSLGQGLEFLIYFQGNSAPDKSGLPSDRFSAERTGGSVSTLTIQRTQQEDSAVYLCASSLEAGRETQYFGPGTRLLVL.